Each of the 9 T cell receptor beta chains below was sequenced from the same sample in a study of blood T cell repertoires in COVID-19. The protocol was immunoSEQ multiplex PCR, while the TCRdb copy is restricted to in-frame clones and leaves out a portion. The sample consists of 200,000 to 300,000 clones, over 65% of them appearing once. The source material was peripheral blood. These receptors came from an elderly woman with acute or convalescent COVID-19.

This clone was detected a few times. V usage is TRBV11-2 and J usage is TRBJ2-3; 10 bases are shared with TRBD2. In germline, CDR1 is SGHAT, CDR2 FQNNGV. Unmatched junction bases numbered 4, after V lost 2 bases and J lost 5 bases. CDR3 length: 15 residues. The CDR3 sequence is CASSLLAGVQDTQYF. CDR3 nucleotides: TGTGCCAGCAGCTTACTAGCGGGAGTTCAAGATACGCAGTATTTT.

The chain joins TRBV30 to TRBJ1-2; D is perhaps TRBD1 (6 bases). V was cut by 4 bases and J by 4 bases, with 16 bases left in between. The CDR3 spans 14 residues. Germline-derived CDR1 and CDR2 are GTSNPN and SVGIG (reference sequence). CDR3 loop: CAWKRSGAGYGYTF. CDR3 nucleotides: TGTGCCTGGAAAAGGTCAGGGGCGGGCTATGGCTACACCTTC.

The rearrangement joins TRBV5-1 to TRBJ2-7; 11 bases agree with TRBD1. CDR3 length: 14 amino acids. J lost 7 bases, V lost 4 bases, and 7 bases had no gene match. The V gene's germline CDR1 is SGHRS and CDR2 YFSETQ. This CDR3 is CASSLDRGRKEQYF. As DNA, the CDR3 is TGCGCCAGCAGCCTGGACAGGGGGCGTAAAGAGCAGTACTTC.

This chain links TRBV9 with TRBJ1-1, with D possibly TRBD1 on 5 matching bases. The CDR3 is made up of 13 amino acids. Trimming cost V 3 bases and J 7 bases, with 13 bases left between them. CDR1 SGDLS and CDR2 YYNGEE come from the germline V gene. The CDR3 protein is CASSARSRGEAFF. The CDR3 DNA reads as TGTGCCAGCAGCGCGAGGAGTAGGGGTGAAGCTTTCTTT.

The chain uses TRBV29-1 and TRBJ1-2; 11 bases align to TRBD1. Unmatched junction bases numbered 5, after V lost 8 bases and J lost 3 bases. The CDR3 extends over 13 amino acids. Looked up from germline, CDR1 is SQVTM and CDR2 is ANQGSEA. CDR3 sequence reads: CSTGTGGDYGYTF. The CDR3 bases are TGCAGCACTGGGACAGGGGGGGACTATGGCTACACCTTC. Full variable domain (rest looked up from reference TRBV29-1 and TRBJ1-2): SAVISQKPSRDICQRGTSLTIQCQVDSQVTMMFWYRQQPGQSLTLIATANQGSEATYESGFVIDKFPISRPNLTFSTLTVSNMSPEDSSIYLCSTGTGGDYGYTFGSGTRLTVV.

The chain uses TRBV10-3 and TRBJ2-6; D is possibly TRBD2 (6 bases). This CDR3 spans 15 amino acids. The germline gives CDR1 ENHRY, CDR2 SYGVKD. Between the trimmed V and J ends, which lost 5 bases and 4 bases, there was a span of 12 bases. CDR3 in amino acids: CAISYGGRGANVLTF. In DNA form, the CDR3 reads TGTGCCATCAGTTACGGGGGTAGGGGGGCCAACGTCCTGACTTTC.

V gene TRBV5-1 combines with J gene TRBJ2-1; TRBD1 matches 11 bases. Germline V gene data show CDR1 as SGHRS and CDR2 as YFSETQ. The CDR3 contains 18 residues. The trim removed 4 bases at V and 7 bases at J, leaving 16 bases unmatched. CDR3 sequence reads: CASSQMLVGTGGKNEQFF. In nucleotides, the CDR3 is TGCGCCAGCAGCCAAATGCTCGTCGGGACAGGGGGGAAGAATGAGCAGTTCTTC.

The V and J genes are TRBV9 and TRBJ1-1; the D gene is possibly TRBD1 (5 bases). Trimming shortened V by 4 bases and J by 1 base, and 14 bases separated the two germline ends. Germline-derived CDR1 and CDR2 are SGDLS and YYNGEE. The CDR3 consists of 15 residues. Here the CDR3 DNA reads TGTGCCAGCAGCACCTCAGGGAGGGCGAACACTGAAGCTTTCTTT. Its protein is CASSTSGRANTEAFF.

The chain joins TRBV30 to TRBJ1-4; a weak D match, TRBD1 (6 bases). Germline loops: CDR1 GTSNPN, CDR2 SVGIG (reference sequence). V was cut by 3 bases and J by 0 bases, with 17 bases left in between. This CDR3 has 17 residues. For the CDR3, the DNA is TGTGCCTGGAGCAGCACTCGGACAGATGCAACTAATGAAAAACTGTTTTTT. Translating it yields CAWSSTRTDATNEKLFF.